Shown below are 32 T cell receptor beta chains from a single sample sequenced in a study of cytomegalovirus exposure and HLA in healthy donors. This PCR relied on a set of 60 Vbeta primers and 13 Jbeta primers. The data were produced by immunoSEQ multiplex PCR, yet TCRdb's version contains in-frame clones alone and is incomplete. The table lists around 100,000 clones. The specimen sequenced was PBMCs. These receptors originate from a woman aged 25 to 45 in good health and CMV-seronegative.

The J gene is TRBJ1-5, the V gene TRBV19; D call uncertain. This CDR3 is 14 amino acids long. The V gene's germline CDR1 is LNHDA and CDR2 SQIVND (reference sequence). V was trimmed by 6 bases and J by 1 base, leaving 10 bases between them. The CDR3 DNA reads TGTGCCAGTAGGGCGGGCGGGAGCAATCAGCCCCAGCATTTT. Amino acids: CASRAGGSNQPQHF.

This rearrangement joins TRBV29-1 to TRBJ2-7; D is unresolved. V was trimmed by 4 bases and J by 1 base, leaving 11 bases between them. This CDR3 has 13 residues. Germline-derived CDR1 and CDR2 are SQVTM and ANQGSEA. The CDR3: CSVAGGESYEQYF. The CDR3 DNA sequence: TGCAGCGTTGCAGGTGGCGAATCCTACGAGCAGTACTTC.

V gene TRBV4-1 combines with J gene TRBJ2-5, with D possibly matching TRBD2 (5 bases). Germline V CDR1 and CDR2: MGHRA, YSYEKL. V lost 1 base to trimming and J lost 1 base, with 10 bases between them. The CDR3 runs to 15 residues. CDR3 loop: CASSQASRGQETQYF. In nucleotides, the CDR3 is TGCGCCAGCAGCCAAGCTTCTCGGGGCCAAGAGACCCAGTACTTC.

Written as DNA, the CDR3 is TGCGCCAGCAGCCAAGAGGGACAGAGACACGAGACCCAGTACTTC. Translation gives CASSQEGQRHETQYF. The chain has TRBV4-1 and TRBJ2-5; 7 nucleotides match TRBD1. This CDR3 contains 15 residues. The V and J ends lost 0 bases and 5 bases, in that order; junction bases with no gene match: 6. The germline V gene encodes CDR1 MGHRA and CDR2 YSYEKL.

The chain employs TRBV10-3 and TRBJ2-2, with TRBD1 as a possible D gene (6 bases). V lost 8 bases and J 0 bases, leaving 16 bases between the germline ends. CDR1 is ENHRY, CDR2 SYGVKD, per germline. There are 16 residues in the CDR3. The CDR3 is CAIPRRQGSNTGELFF. The CDR3 DNA reads TGTGCCATCCCGAGACGGCAGGGGTCGAACACCGGGGAGCTGTTTTTT.

J is TRBJ1-2 and V is TRBV9; TRBD1 agrees at 10 bases. The germline CDR1 and CDR2 sequences are SGDLS and YYNGEE. With 3 bases clipped from V and 1 base from J, the junction kept 9 bases outside the gene matches. This CDR3 region has 17 residues. The CDR3 region is CASSAGQGGKSNYGYTF. The CDR3 DNA reads as TGTGCCAGCAGCGCCGGACAGGGGGGAAAGAGTAACTATGGCTACACCTTC.

V is TRBV7-3 and J is TRBJ1-1, with D unresolved. The CDR3 sequence is 14 residues long. The germline CDR1 and CDR2 sequences are SGHTA and FQGTGA. V was pared by 5 bases and J by 1 base, with 11 bases between. The CDR3 DNA sequence: TGTGCCAGCAGCCGAGGTCCCTCGAACACTGAAGCTTTCTTT. Translation gives CASSRGPSNTEAFF.

The rearrangement joins TRBV6-1 to TRBJ2-7; tentative D call: TRBD1 (5 bases). The germline V gene encodes CDR1 MNHNS and CDR2 SASEGT. There are 12 residues in the CDR3. Trimming took 3 bases from V and 4 from J, leaving 7 bases between them. CDR3 nucleotides: TGTGCCAGCAGTGACAGGGTATACGAGCAGTACTTC. It is translated as CASSDRVYEQYF.

Here the CDR3 reads CASSPRRGGYEQYF. DNA for the CDR3: TGTGCCAGCAGCCCCCGCAGGGGCGGCTACGAGCAGTACTTC. The rearrangement joins TRBV7-8 to TRBJ2-7, with a weak D call TRBD1 (6 bases). The CDR3 spans 14 residues. Germline CDR1 reads SGHVS; CDR2 reads FQNEAQ. V lost 5 bases to trimming and J lost 3 bases, with 14 bases between them.

This chain links TRBV9 with TRBJ1-2, with D perhaps matching TRBD1 (5 bases). Germline V gene lookup returns CDR1 SGDLS and CDR2 YYNGEE. The ends were cut back, 9 bases at V and 6 bases at J, with 18 bases in the middle. This CDR3 is built from 13 residues. The CDR3 DNA is TGTGCCACCAGGGAGGCACAGACTAATGGCTACACCTTC. Residues: CATREAQTNGYTF.

The chain uses TRBV9 and TRBJ2-7; D is uncertain. The CDR3 contains 15 residues. V was clipped by 2 bases and J by 0 bases, with 12 bases between them. Germline V gene sequence: CDR1 SGDLS, CDR2 YYNGEE. The CDR3 spells CASSVAGSLSYEQYF. The CDR3 region has the DNA TGTGCCAGCAGCGTCGCCGGGTCCCTCTCCTACGAGCAGTACTTC.

The chain couples TRBV6-1 to TRBJ1-1; 8 bases are a match to TRBD1. The J segment lost 4 bases and the V segment lost 5 bases, leaving 6 bases of the junction unmatched. The V gene's germline CDR1 is MNHNS and CDR2 SASEGT. CDR3 length: 14 residues. The CDR3 loop reads CASSTQGATTEAFF. CDR3 in DNA: TGTGCCAGCAGTACCCAGGGGGCGACCACTGAAGCTTTCTTT.

The chain carries TRBV28 and TRBJ2-3; D gene uncertain. V lost 2 bases, J lost 2 bases, and 8 bases lay in between. The CDR3 runs 14 residues. The V gene's germline CDR1 is MDHEN and CDR2 SYDVKM. This chain's CDR3 is CASSLPGLTDTQYF. The CDR3 coding sequence is TGTGCCAGCAGTTTACCGGGTCTCACAGATACGCAGTATTTT.

This rearrangement joins TRBV2 to TRBJ1-6, with D perhaps matching TRBD1 (6 bases). Germline CDR1 is SNHLY and CDR2 is FYNNEI. V lost 5 bases to trimming and J lost 1 base, with 12 bases between them. The CDR3 is 16 amino acids. CDR3 residues: CASSLGRGSYNSPLHF. The CDR3 coding sequence is TGTGCCAGCAGTTTGGGCAGGGGTTCCTATAATTCACCCCTCCACTTT.

The CDR3 loop is CASSFTSGGYEQYF. In DNA, the CDR3 is TGTGCCAGCAGTTTTACTAGCGGGGGTTACGAGCAGTACTTC. J is TRBJ2-7 and V is TRBV27; 11 bases map to TRBD2. Germline values: CDR1 MNHEY, CDR2 SMNVEV (reference sequence). V lost 3 bases and J lost 4; bases outside the gene matches: 2. The CDR3 extends over 14 amino acids.

The chain joins TRBV5-4 to TRBJ2-3; 9 bases are shared with TRBD1. CDR3 length: 16 residues. With V trimmed by 4 bases and J by 0 bases, 6 bases remained unmatched. CDR1 is SGHNT, CDR2 YYREEE, per germline (reference sequence). The CDR3 DNA reads TGTGCCAGCAGCAAGGGACAGGGCGCTAGCACAGATACGCAGTATTTT. It encodes CASSKGQGASTDTQYF. The full variable domain, with the rest looked up from reference TRBV5-4 and TRBJ2-3, is ETGVTQSPTHLIKTRGQQVTLRCSSQSGHNTVSWYQQALGQGPQFIFQYYREEENGRGNFPPRFSGLQFPNYSSELNVNALELDDSALYLCASSKGQGASTDTQYFGPGTRLTVL.

V gene TRBV28 combines with J gene TRBJ1-5, with D unclear. Germline CDR1 is MDHEN and CDR2 is SYDVKM. Trimming removed 6 bases at V and 11 bases at J, with 17 bases between. There are 13 residues in the CDR3. The CDR3 loop reads CASSYTLGRSQHF. The CDR3 DNA reads as TGTGCCAGCAGCTACACCTTAGGGAGGTCCCAGCATTTT.

The chain links TRBV5-1 to TRBJ1-1; D is undetermined. The CDR3 has 14 amino acids. The V gene's germline CDR1 is SGHRS and CDR2 YFSETQ. V lost 3 bases to trimming and J lost 3 bases, with 12 bases between them. CDR3 region: CASSSTGWDTEAFF. The CDR3, as DNA: TGCGCCAGCAGCTCTACGGGGTGGGACACTGAAGCTTTCTTT. The entire variable domain, with the rest obtained from reference TRBV5-1 and TRBJ1-1, is as follows: KAGVTQTPRYLIKTRGQQVTLSCSPISGHRSVSWYQQTPGQGLQFLFEYFSETQRNKGNFPGRFSGRQFSNSRSEMNVSTLELGDSALYLCASSSTGWDTEAFFGQGTRLTVV.

The V call is TRBV9, the J call TRBJ1-5; weak D call: TRBD1 (6 bases). V was clipped by 7 bases and J by 4 bases, with 18 bases between them. Germline loops: CDR1 SGDLS, CDR2 YYNGEE. This CDR3 is 15 amino acids long. CDR3 sequence reads: CASGAGAGGNQPQHF. In DNA form, the CDR3 reads TGTGCCAGCGGAGCAGGGGCGGGAGGGAATCAGCCCCAGCATTTT.

The chain recombines TRBV19 with TRBJ1-1, with 8 bases fitting TRBD1. The ends lost 2 bases at V and 1 base at J; junction bases unmatched: 9. The CDR3 extends over 17 amino acids. Germline CDR1 and CDR2: LNHDA and SQIVND (reference sequence). The CDR3, as DNA: TGTGCCAGTAGTATATTCCCGCTCGGGACAGGGAACACTGAAGCTTTCTTT. Encoded protein: CASSIFPLGTGNTEAFF.

V is TRBV6-5 and J is TRBJ2-5; 7 positions agree with TRBD1. The J call may be faulty, since TRBJ2-7 better matches the DNA end. From germline, CDR1 is MNHEY and CDR2 SVGAGI. CDR3 length: 13 amino acids. The CDR3 coding sequence is TGTGCCAGCAGATATCGACAGGGCTACGAGCAGTACTTC. Translation: CASRYRQGYEQYF.

The chain has TRBV5-1 and TRBJ1-4, with 7 nucleotides matching TRBD1. V lost 2 bases and J lost 7; bases outside the gene matches: 8. CDR1 and CDR2 (germline): SGHRS, YFSETQ. The CDR3 has 15 residues. Here the CDR3 reads CASSFNRGRGEKLFF. Here the CDR3 DNA reads TGCGCCAGCAGCTTCAATAGGGGGCGCGGTGAAAAACTGTTTTTT.

The V gene is TRBV19, the J gene TRBJ1-1, with 9 nucleotides matching TRBD1. CDR1 is LNHDA and CDR2 is SQIVND in the germline V gene (reference sequence). The CDR3 covers 15 residues. After removal of 4 bases from V and 2 bases from J, the junction contained 5 bases not matched to a gene. This CDR3 reads CASSTGQGPNTEAFF. CDR3 nucleotide sequence: TGTGCCAGTAGTACCGGACAGGGGCCTAACACTGAAGCTTTCTTT. Full variable domain (remainder filled in from reference TRBV19 and TRBJ1-1): DGGITQSPKYLFRKEGQNVTLSCEQNLNHDAMYWYRQDPGQGLRLIYYSQIVNDFQKGDIAEGYSVSREKKESFPLTVTSAQKNPTAFYLCASSTGQGPNTEAFFGQGTRLTVV.

The chain employs TRBV5-6 and TRBJ2-5; TRBD1 matches 7 bases. The V segment lost 3 bases and the J segment 5 bases; nucleotides outside the gene matches: 4. The CDR3 is made up of 13 amino acids. CDR1 and CDR2 (germline): SGHDT, YYEEEE. The CDR3 sequence: CASSSDRMETQYF. The CDR3 DNA follows: TGTGCCAGCAGCTCGGACAGGATGGAGACCCAGTACTTC.

For the CDR3, the DNA is TGCGCCAGCAGCCAACTATTACAGGGTCCCGGGGAGCTGTTTTTT. Amino acid sequence: CASSQLLQGPGELFF. The J gene is TRBJ2-2, the V gene TRBV4-1, with a weak D call TRBD1 (6 bases). The germline V gene encodes CDR1 MGHRA and CDR2 YSYEKL. Trimming shortened V by 2 bases and J by 6 bases, and 13 bases separated the two germline ends. The CDR3 length is 15 residues.

The gene calls are TRBV28 and TRBJ2-2, with TRBD2 matching 7 bases. Germline V gives CDR1 MDHEN, CDR2 SYDVKM. CDR3 length: 15 amino acids. J lost 3 bases, V lost 6 bases, and 7 bases had no gene match. The CDR3 reads CASRPGSGYTGELFF. The CDR3 DNA is TGTGCCAGCAGGCCGGGTAGCGGGTACACCGGGGAGCTGTTTTTT.

J is TRBJ1-6 and V is TRBV6-1, with D possibly TRBD1 on 6 matching bases. The germline V gene has CDR1 MNHNS and CDR2 SASEGT. Trimming took off 8 bases at V and 11 bases at J, with 19 bases between the two ends. CDR3 length: 14 amino acids. The CDR3 loop is CASREVGGRTPLHF. The CDR3 nucleotides read TGTGCCAGCCGGGAGGTGGGGGGCAGGACACCCCTCCACTTT.

The chain joins TRBV5-4 to TRBJ2-7, with a weak D call TRBD1 (5 bases). The V gene's germline CDR1 is SGHNT and CDR2 YYREEE (reference sequence). Between the trimmed V and J ends, which lost 0 bases and 1 base, there was a span of 11 bases. This CDR3 is built from 15 residues. The CDR3 reads CASSLVATASYEQYF. In nucleotides, the CDR3 is TGTGCCAGCAGCTTGGTTGCGACAGCGTCCTACGAGCAGTACTTC.

V usage is TRBV2 and J usage is TRBJ1-6, with TRBD1 as a possible D gene (5 bases). Trimming took off 2 bases at V and 8 bases at J, with 10 bases between the two ends. CDR1 is SNHLY and CDR2 is FYNNEI in the germline V gene. The CDR3 covers 14 residues. The CDR3 loop is CASSEQGLDSPLHF. The DNA of the CDR3 is TGTGCCAGCAGTGAACAGGGCTTGGATTCACCCCTCCACTTT.

The DNA of the CDR3 is TGTGCCATCAGTGAGGGGACAGGGTCCGGCTACACCTTC. Its protein product is CAISEGTGSGYTF. This chain uses TRBV10-3 with TRBJ1-2; the match to TRBD1 covers 9 bases. This CDR3 contains 13 residues. CDR1 and CDR2 (germline): ENHRY, SYGVKD. Germline trimming cut 2 bases from V and 8 bases from J; bases unmatched to any gene: 3.

The V call is TRBV28, the J call TRBJ2-7, with 7 bases identical to TRBD2. Trimming removed 8 bases from V and 1 base from J; junction bases left unmatched: 5. This CDR3 comprises 13 residues. CDR1 and CDR2 (germline): MDHEN, SYDVKM. The DNA for the CDR3 is TGTGCCAGCTGGGAGGGTCGGTCCTACGAGCAGTACTTC. Its protein product is CASWEGRSYEQYF. Full variable domain (missing parts from reference TRBV28 and TRBJ2-7): DVKVTQSSRYLVKRTGEKVFLECVQDMDHENMFWYRQDPGLGLRLIYFSYDVKMKEKGDIPEGYSVSREKKERFSLILESASTNQTSMYLCASWEGRSYEQYFGPGTRLTVT.

The V and J genes are TRBV28 and TRBJ2-7, with 10 positions matching TRBD1. The CDR3 totals 13 residues. V lost 2 bases and J lost 12; bases outside the gene matches: 7. Germline CDR1 is MDHEN and CDR2 is SYDVKM. The DNA of the CDR3 is TGTGCCAGCAGTTTAGGGTTTAGGGACAGGGGGTACTTC. This codes for CASSLGFRDRGYF.